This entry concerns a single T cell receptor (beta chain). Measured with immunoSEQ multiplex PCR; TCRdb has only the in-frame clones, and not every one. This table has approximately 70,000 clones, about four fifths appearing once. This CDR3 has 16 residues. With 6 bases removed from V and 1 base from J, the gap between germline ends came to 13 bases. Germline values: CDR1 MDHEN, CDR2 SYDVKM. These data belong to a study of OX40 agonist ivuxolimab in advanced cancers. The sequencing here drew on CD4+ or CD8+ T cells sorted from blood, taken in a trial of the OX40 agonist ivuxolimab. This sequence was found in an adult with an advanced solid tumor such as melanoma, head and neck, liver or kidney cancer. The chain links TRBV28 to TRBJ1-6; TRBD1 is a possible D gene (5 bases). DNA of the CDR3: TGTGCCAGCAGGTATCCTCAGGGATCCTATAATTCACCCCTCCACTTT. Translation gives CASRYPQGSYNSPLHF.